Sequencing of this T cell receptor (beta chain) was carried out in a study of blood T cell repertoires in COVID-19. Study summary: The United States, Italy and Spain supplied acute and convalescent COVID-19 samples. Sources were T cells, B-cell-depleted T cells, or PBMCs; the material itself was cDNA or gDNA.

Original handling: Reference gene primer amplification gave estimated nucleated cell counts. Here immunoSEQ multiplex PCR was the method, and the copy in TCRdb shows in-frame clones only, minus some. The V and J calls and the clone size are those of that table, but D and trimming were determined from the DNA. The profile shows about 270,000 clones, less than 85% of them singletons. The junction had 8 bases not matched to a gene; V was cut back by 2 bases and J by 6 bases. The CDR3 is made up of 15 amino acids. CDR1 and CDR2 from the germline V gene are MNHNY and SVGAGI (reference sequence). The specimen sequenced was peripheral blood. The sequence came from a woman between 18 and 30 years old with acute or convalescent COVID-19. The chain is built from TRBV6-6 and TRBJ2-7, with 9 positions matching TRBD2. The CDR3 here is CASSYRAGGPGEQYF. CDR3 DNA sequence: TGTGCCAGCAGTTACAGGGCGGGAGGGCCCGGCGAGCAGTACTTC.